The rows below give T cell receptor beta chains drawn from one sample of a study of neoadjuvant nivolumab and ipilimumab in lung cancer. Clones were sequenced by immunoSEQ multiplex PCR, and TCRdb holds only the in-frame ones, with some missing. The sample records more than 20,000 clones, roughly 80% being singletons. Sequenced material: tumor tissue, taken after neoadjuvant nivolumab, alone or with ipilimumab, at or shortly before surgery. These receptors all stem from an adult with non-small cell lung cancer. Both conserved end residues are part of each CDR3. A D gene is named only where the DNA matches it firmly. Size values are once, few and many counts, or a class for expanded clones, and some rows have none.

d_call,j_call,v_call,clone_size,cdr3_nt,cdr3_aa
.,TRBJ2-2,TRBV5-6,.,TGTGCCAGCAGCCCCGGGATTAACACCGGGGAGCTGTTTTTT,CASSPGINTGELFF
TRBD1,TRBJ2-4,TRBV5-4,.,TGTGCCAGCAGACAGGGGCTTTCCAAAAACATTCAGTACTTC,CASRQGLSKNIQYF
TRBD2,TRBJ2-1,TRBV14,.,TGTGCCAGCAGCCGAGGCGGGAGGGCCTCCAATGAGCAGTTCTTC,CASSRGGRASNEQFF
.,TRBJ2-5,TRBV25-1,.,TGTGCCAGCAGTGAATCTGGGACGGGGTGGGATGAGACCCAGTACTTC,CASSESGTGWDETQYF
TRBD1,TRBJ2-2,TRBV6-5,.,TGTGCCAGCAGTTACAGAGGGACAGGGGGCACCGGGGAGCTGTTTTTT,CASSYRGTGGTGELFF
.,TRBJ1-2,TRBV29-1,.,TGCAGCGTTGTAATACAGGGATTAGCCTATGGCTACACCTTC,CSVVIQGLAYGYTF
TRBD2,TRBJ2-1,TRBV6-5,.,TGTGCCAGCAGTCAGACTAGCGGCAACTACAATGAGCAGTTCTTC,CASSQTSGNYNEQFF
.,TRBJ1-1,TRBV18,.,TGTGCCAGCTCACTGCGCCGGGACCTAACCACTGAAGCTTTCTTT,CASSLRRDLTTEAFF
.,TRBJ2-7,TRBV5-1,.,TGCGCCAGCAGCTTGGATCCTAGCGAGACCTACGAGCAGTACTTC,CASSLDPSETYEQYF
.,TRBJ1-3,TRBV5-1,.,TGCGCCAGCAGCTTACAGAGCTCTGGAAACACCATATATTTT,CASSLQSSGNTIYF
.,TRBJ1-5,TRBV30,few,TGTGCCTGGAGTAACCGGAGGTACAGGAAGGACAATCAGCCCCAGCATTTT,CAWSNRRYRKDNQPQHF
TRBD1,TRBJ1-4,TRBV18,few,TGTGCCAGCTCACCGACCCAGGGGGGCAGTGGAAAACTGTTTTTT,CASSPTQGGSGKLFF
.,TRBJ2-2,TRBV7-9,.,TGTGCCAGCAGCTTAGCTGCTATTTGGGGGGCCCCGAACACCGGGGAGCTGTTTTTT,CASSLAAIWGAPNTGELFF
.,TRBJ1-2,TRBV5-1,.,TGCGCCAGCAGCTTGGATTTGGGGAGCTATGGCTACACCTTC,CASSLDLGSYGYTF
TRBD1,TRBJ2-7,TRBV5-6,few,TGTGCCAGCAGCACAAGGACAGGGGGCAGGGAGCAGTACTTC,CASSTRTGGREQYF
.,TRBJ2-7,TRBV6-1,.,TGTGCCAGCAGTGGAAGCTCCACTTCGTCCGAAGGTGGCTTC,CASSGSSTSSEGGF
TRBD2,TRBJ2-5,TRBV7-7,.,TGTGCTAGCAGCTTATTAGCGGGGTCAGAGACCCAGTACTTC,CASSLLAGSETQYF
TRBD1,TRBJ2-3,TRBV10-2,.,TGCGCCAGCAGTGAGTCGGGACAGACAGATACGCAGTATTTT,CASSESGQTDTQYF
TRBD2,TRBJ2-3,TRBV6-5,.,TGTGCCAGCAGTTACTCAGCGGGAGGGGCAGATACGCAGTATTTT,CASSYSAGGADTQYF
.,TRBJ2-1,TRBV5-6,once,TGTGCCAGCAGCTTGAAGTCACGGGAGTTCTTC,CASSLKSREFF
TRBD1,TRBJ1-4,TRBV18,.,TGTGCCAGCTCACCACCGTCAGGGGGTGGTGAAAAACTGTTTTTT,CASSPPSGGGEKLFF
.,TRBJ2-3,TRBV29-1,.,TGCAGCGACATCGAGAGAGAATCAACATTCACAGATACGCAGTATTTT,CSDIERESTFTDTQYF
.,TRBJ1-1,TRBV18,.,TGTGCCAGCTCACCAGGGCGAAACCAGAACACTGAAGCTTTCTTT,CASSPGRNQNTEAFF
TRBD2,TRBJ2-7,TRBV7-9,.,TGTGCCAGCACCCGGACTAGCGGGACCTACGAGCAGTACTTC,CASTRTSGTYEQYF
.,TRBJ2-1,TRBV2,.,TGTGCCAGCGTCCGACTAGCAGGGGGATACAATGAGCAGTTCTTC,CASVRLAGGYNEQFF
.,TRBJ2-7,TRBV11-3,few,TGTGCCAGCAGCTTCGGGAATCCAGGGGTCCACGAGCAGTACTTC,CASSFGNPGVHEQYF
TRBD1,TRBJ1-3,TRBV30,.,TGTGCCTGGGACAGGGGCGGAAACACCATATATTTT,CAWDRGGNTIYF
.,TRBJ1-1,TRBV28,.,TGTGCCAGCAAGCACACTGAAGCTTTCTTT,CASKHTEAFF
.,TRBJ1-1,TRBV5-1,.,TGCGCCAGCAGCTTGTCTGGGGCGAACACTGAAGCTTTCTTT,CASSLSGANTEAFF
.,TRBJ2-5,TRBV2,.,TGTGCCAGCAGCTGGGGGACGAATCAAGAGACCCAGTACTTC,CASSWGTNQETQYF
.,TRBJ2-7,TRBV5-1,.,TGCGCCAGCAGTGGGGGGATCGGTCTCTACGAGCAGTACTTC,CASSGGIGLYEQYF
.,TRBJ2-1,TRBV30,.,TGTGCCAGCAACTGGGGTGTCCTCACCGATGAGCAGTTCTTC,CASNWGVLTDEQFF
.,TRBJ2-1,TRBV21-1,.,TGTGCCAGGCTAATGTACGGGAGGGACTTCCACAATGAGCAGTTCTTC,CARLMYGRDFHNEQFF
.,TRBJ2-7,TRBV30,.,TGTGCCTGGAGTACAAGCGAGCCAAGAGAGCAGTACTTC,CAWSTSEPREQYF
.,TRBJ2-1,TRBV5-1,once,TGCGCCAGCAGCTTGGAGAGCAGGGTCGAGCAGTTCTTC,CASSLESRVEQFF
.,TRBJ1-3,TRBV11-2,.,TGTGCCAGCAGCTCGCACGACTTCTCTGGAAACACCATATATTTT,CASSSHDFSGNTIYF
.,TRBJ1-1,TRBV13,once,TGTGCCAGCAGCTCCGCAGGGAGCGGAACTGAAGCTTTCTTT,CASSSAGSGTEAFF
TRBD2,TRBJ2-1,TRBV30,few,TGTGCCTGGAGTGGGCTAGCGGGAGGTCTGATTAATGAGCAGTTCTTC,CAWSGLAGGLINEQFF
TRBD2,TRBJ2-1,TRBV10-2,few,TGCGCCAGCAGTTCTAGCGGGAGGCTCTCTAACAATGAGCAGTTCTTC,CASSSSGRLSNNEQFF
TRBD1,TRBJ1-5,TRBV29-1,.,TGCAGCGTTGCAGGGGACAGGGGAGGGAGCAATCAGCCCCAGCATTTT,CSVAGDRGGSNQPQHF
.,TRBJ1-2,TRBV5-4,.,TGTGCCAGCAGCTCCCGCGGGAGGGGAAGTGGCTACACCTTC,CASSSRGRGSGYTF
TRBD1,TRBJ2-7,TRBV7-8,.,TGTGCCAGCAGCCGGCTCGGACAGGCCTCTTGGTACGAGCAGTACTTC,CASSRLGQASWYEQYF
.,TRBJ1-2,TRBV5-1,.,TGCGCCAGCAGCTTGGATCGGGGTGACTATGGCTACACCTTC,CASSLDRGDYGYTF
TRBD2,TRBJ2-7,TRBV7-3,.,TGTGCCAGCAGCTGGGGACTAGCGGGAGACTTCTACGAGCAGTACTTC,CASSWGLAGDFYEQYF
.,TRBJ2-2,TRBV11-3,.,TGTGCCACCGACGCCAGGGACGGAACCGGGGAGCTGTTTTTT,CATDARDGTGELFF
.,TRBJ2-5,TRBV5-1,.,TGCGCCAGCAGCTTGCAACTTTCACAAGAGACCCAGTACTTC,CASSLQLSQETQYF